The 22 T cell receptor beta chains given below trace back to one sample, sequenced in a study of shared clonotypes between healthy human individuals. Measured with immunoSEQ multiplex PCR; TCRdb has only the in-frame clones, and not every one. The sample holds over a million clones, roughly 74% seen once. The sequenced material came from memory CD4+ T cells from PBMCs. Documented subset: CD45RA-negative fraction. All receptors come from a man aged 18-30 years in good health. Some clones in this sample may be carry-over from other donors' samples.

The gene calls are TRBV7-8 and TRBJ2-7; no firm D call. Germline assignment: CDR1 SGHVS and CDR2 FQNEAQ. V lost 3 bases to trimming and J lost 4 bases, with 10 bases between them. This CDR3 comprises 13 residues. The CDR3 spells CASSLALIYEQYF. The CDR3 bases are TGTGCCAGCAGCTTGGCCCTCATTTACGAGCAGTACTTC.

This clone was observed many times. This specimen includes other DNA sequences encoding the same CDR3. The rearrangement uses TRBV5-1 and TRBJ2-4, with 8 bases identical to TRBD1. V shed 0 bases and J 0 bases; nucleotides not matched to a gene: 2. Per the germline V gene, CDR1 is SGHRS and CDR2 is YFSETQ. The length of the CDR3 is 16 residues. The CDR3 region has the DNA TGCGCCAGCAGCTTGGGACAGGGGCTAGCCAAAAACATTCAGTACTTC. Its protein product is CASSLGQGLAKNIQYF.

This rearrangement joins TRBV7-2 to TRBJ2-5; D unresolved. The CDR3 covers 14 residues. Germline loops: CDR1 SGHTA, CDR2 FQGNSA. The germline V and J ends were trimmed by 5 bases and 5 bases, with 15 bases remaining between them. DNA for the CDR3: TGTGCCAGCAGCCCCGGAAGGATTGGGGAGACCCAGTACTTC. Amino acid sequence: CASSPGRIGETQYF.

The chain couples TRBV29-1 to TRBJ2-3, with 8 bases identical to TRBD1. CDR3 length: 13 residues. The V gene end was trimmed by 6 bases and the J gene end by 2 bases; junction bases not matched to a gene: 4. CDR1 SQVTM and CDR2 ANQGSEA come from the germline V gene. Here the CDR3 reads CSVNRGDTDTQYF. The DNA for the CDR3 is TGCAGCGTAAACAGGGGGGACACAGATACGCAGTATTTT.

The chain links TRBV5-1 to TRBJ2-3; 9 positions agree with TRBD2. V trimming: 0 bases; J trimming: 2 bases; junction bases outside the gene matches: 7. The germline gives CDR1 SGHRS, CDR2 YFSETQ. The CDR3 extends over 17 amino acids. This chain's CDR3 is CASSLALTSGDTDTQYF. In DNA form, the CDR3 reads TGCGCCAGCAGCTTGGCCCTGACTAGCGGAGACACAGATACGCAGTATTTT.

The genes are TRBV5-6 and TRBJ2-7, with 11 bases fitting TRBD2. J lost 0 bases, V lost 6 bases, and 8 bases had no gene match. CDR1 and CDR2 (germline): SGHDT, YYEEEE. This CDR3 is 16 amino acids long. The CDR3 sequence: CASNLRGTSGSYEQYF. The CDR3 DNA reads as TGTGCCAGCAACCTACGCGGGACTAGCGGCTCCTACGAGCAGTACTTC.

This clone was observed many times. CDR3 sequence reads: CASSLGTSGSWAQYF. The DNA for the CDR3 is TGCGCCAGCAGCCTCGGGACTAGCGGGAGTTGGGCCCAGTACTTC. The chain couples TRBV5-1 to TRBJ2-5, with 14 bases identical to TRBD2. This CDR3 has 15 amino acids. Germline CDR1 reads SGHRS; CDR2 reads YFSETQ. J gave up 9 bases and V 4 bases, and 8 bases lay outside the gene matches.

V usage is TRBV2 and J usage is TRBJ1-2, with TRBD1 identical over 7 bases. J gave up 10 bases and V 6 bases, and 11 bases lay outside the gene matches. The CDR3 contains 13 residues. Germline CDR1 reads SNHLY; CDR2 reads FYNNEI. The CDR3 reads CASRPPGQLIYTF. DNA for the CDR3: TGTGCCAGCAGGCCCCCGGGACAGCTAATCTACACCTTC.

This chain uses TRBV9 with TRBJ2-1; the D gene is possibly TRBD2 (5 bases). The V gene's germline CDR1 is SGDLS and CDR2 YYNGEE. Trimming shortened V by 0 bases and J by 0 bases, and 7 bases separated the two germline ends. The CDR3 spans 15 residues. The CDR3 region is CASSVDSGSYNEQFF. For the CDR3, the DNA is TGTGCCAGCAGCGTAGACAGCGGCTCCTACAATGAGCAGTTCTTC.

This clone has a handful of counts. In nucleotides, the CDR3 is TGTGCCAGCAGCCAAGTAAAGGACAGTTACTCCTACGAGCAGTACTTC. This codes for CASSQVKDSYSYEQYF. The V and J genes are TRBV14 and TRBJ2-7; maybe TRBD1 (6 bases). The CDR3 is 16 residues long. Trimming cost V 1 base and J 0 bases, with 13 bases left between them. Germline V gene data show CDR1 as SGHDN and CDR2 as FVKESK.

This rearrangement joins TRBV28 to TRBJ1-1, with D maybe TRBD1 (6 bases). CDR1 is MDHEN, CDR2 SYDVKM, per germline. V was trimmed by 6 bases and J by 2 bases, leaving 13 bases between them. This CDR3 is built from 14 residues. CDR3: CASSEGGPNTEAFF. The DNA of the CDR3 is TGTGCCAGCAGCGAGGGGGGCCCCAACACTGAAGCTTTCTTT.

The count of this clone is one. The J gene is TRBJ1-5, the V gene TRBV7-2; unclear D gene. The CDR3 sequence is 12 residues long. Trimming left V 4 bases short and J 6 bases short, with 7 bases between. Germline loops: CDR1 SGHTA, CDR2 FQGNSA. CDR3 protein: CASSWLGQPQHF. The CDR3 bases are TGTGCCAGCAGCTGGCTCGGTCAGCCCCAGCATTTT. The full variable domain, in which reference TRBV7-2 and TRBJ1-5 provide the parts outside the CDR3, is GAGVSQSPSNKVTEKGKDVELRCDPISGHTALYWYRQSLGQGLEFLIYFQGNSAPDKSGLPSDRFSAERTGGSVSTLTIQRTQQEDSAVYLCASSWLGQPQHFGDGTRLSIL.

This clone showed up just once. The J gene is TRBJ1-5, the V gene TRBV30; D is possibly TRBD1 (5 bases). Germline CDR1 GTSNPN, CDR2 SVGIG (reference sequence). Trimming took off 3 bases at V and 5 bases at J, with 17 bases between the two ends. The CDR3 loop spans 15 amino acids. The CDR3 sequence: CAWSLQGAGDQPQHF. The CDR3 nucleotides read TGTGCCTGGAGCCTCCAGGGTGCCGGGGATCAGCCCCAGCATTTT.

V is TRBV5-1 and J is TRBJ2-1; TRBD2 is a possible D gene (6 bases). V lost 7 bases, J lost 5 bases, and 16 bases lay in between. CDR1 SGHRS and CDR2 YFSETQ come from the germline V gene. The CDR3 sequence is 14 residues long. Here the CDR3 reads CASSTGLRNNEQFF. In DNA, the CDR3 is TGCGCCAGCTCTACGGGACTCCGAAACAATGAGCAGTTCTTC.

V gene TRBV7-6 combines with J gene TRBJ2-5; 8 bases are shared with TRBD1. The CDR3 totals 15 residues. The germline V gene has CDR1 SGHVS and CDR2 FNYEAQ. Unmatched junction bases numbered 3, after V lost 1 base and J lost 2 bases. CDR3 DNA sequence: TGTGCCAGCAGCTTAGTGGGACAGGCTCAAGAGACCCAGTACTTC. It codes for CASSLVGQAQETQYF.

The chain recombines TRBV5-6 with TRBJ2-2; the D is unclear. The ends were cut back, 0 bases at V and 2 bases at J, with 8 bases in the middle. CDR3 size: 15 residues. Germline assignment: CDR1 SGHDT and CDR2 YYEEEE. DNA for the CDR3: TGTGCCAGCAGCTTGGATGGTGGTAACACCGGGGAGCTGTTTTTT. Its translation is CASSLDGGNTGELFF.

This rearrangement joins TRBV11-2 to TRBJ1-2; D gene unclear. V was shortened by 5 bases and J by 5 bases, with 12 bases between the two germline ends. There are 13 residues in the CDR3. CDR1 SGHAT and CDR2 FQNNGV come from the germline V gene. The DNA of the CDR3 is TGTGCCAGCAGCCCCTCCCAAGGTTATGGCTACACCTTC. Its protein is CASSPSQGYGYTF.

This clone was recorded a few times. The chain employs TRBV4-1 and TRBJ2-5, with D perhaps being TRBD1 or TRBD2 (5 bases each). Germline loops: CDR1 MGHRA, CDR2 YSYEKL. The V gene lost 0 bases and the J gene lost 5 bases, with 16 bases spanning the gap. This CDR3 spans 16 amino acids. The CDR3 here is CASSQDHGTPGETQYF. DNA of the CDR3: TGCGCCAGCAGCCAAGATCATGGGACCCCAGGGGAGACCCAGTACTTC.

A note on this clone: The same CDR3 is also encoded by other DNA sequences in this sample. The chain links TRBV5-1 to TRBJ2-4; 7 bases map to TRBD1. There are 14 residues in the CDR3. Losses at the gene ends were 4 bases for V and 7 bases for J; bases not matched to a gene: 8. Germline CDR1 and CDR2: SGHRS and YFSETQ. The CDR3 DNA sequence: TGCGCCAGCAGCCTGACAGGGTCAAAGAACATTCAGTACTTC. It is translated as CASSLTGSKNIQYF.

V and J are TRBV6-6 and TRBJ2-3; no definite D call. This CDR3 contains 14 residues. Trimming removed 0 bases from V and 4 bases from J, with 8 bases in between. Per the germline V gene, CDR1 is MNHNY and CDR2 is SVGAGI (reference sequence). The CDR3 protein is CASSYSIDADTQYF. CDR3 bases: TGTGCCAGCAGTTACTCGATTGACGCAGATACGCAGTATTTT.

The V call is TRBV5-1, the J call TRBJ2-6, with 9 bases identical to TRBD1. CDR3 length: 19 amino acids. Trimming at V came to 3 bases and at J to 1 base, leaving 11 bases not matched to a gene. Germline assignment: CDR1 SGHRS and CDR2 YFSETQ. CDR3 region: CASSYGQGFSLSGANVLTF. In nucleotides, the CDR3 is TGCGCCAGCAGCTACGGACAGGGGTTTTCACTATCTGGGGCCAACGTCCTGACTTTC.

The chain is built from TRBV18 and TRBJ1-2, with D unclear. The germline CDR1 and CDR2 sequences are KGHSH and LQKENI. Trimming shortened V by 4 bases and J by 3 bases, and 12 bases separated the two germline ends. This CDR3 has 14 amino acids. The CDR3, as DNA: TGTGCCAGCTCACTCTCCCTTGTGGACTATGGCTACACCTTC. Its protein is CASSLSLVDYGYTF.